A selection of T cell receptor beta chains follows, all from one sample in a study of Ad26.COV2.S vaccination and SARS-CoV-2 variants. Profiled with immunoSEQ multiplex PCR; TCRdb holds only in-frame clones, not every one. The repertoire includes approximately 300,000 clones, approximately 80% of them detected once, and 2% to 2.5% sits in the top ten. Here the sequenced sample was peripheral blood, taken in a trial of Ad26.COV2.S vaccine versus placebo. The receptors derive from a person aged 18-60 years who received the Ad26.COV2.S COVID-19 vaccine or a placebo. Each CDR3 is given with its conserved first and last residue. A D gene is named only where the DNA matches it firmly. Rows give clone size only sometimes, using once, few, many, or a class for an expanded clone.

V	size	length	D	J	CDR3	DNA
TRBV27	-	16	TRBD2	TRBJ2-3	CASNLYGGAGTDTQYF	TGTGCCAGCAATCTCTACGGGGGGGCCGGGACAGATACGCAGTATTTT
TRBV11-3	-	14	TRBD1	TRBJ1-2	CASSLVGQGYGYTF	TGTGCCAGCAGCCTGGTCGGACAGGGCTATGGCTACACCTTC
TRBV5-4	-	13	-	TRBJ1-2	CASSLEGGDGYTF	TGTGCCAGCAGCTTGGAGGGAGGGGATGGCTACACCTTC
TRBV5-1	-	15	TRBD1	TRBJ2-3	CASSPQGADADTQYF	TGCGCCAGCAGCCCACAGGGGGCTGATGCAGATACGCAGTATTTT
TRBV3-1/TRBV3-2	once	15	-	TRBJ2-3	CASSLVGEVTDTQYF	TGTGCCAGCAGCCTCGTGGGGGAGGTCACAGATACGCAGTATTTT
TRBV14	few	19	-	TRBJ2-2	CASSQFLIVPFTNTGELFF	TGTGCCAGCAGCCAATTTTTAATCGTCCCCTTTACGAACACCGGGGAGCTGTTTTTT
TRBV5-1	-	14	-	TRBJ1-2	CASSLTQGNYGYTF	TGCGCCAGCAGCTTAACGCAGGGGAACTATGGCTACACCTTC
TRBV2	-	14	TRBD2	TRBJ2-1	CASSGTRGRNEQFF	TGTGCCAGCAGCGGGACTAGAGGAAGGAATGAGCAGTTCTTC
TRBV5-6	-	12	-	TRBJ1-2	CASSSGGYGYTF	TGTGCCAGCAGCTCGGGAGGCTATGGCTACACCTTC
TRBV24-1	once	15	-	TRBJ2-3	CATSGGAVSTDTQYF	TGTGCCACCAGTGGTGGGGCGGTTAGCACAGATACGCAGTATTTT
TRBV6-5	-	11	-	TRBJ2-7	CASNNGDEQYF	TGTGCCAGCAATAATGGTGACGAGCAGTACTTC
TRBV6-5	-	13	-	TRBJ1-1	CASSYGGGTEAFF	TGTGCCAGCAGTTATGGGGGCGGCACTGAAGCTTTCTTT
TRBV4-1	few	14	TRBD2	TRBJ2-7	CASSPSGLPYEQYF	TGCGCCAGCAGCCCTAGCGGCCTCCCCTACGAGCAGTACTTC
TRBV30	-	16	TRBD1	TRBJ1-4	CAWSRRWGQTNEKLFF	TGTGCCTGGAGTCGCCGATGGGGACAGACTAATGAAAAACTGTTTTTT
TRBV4-2	-	15	-	TRBJ2-3	CASSQEWRNTDTQYF	TGTGCCAGCAGCCAAGAGTGGCGGAACACAGATACGCAGTATTTT
TRBV18	-	14	-	TRBJ2-3	CASSPAGSTDTQYF	TGTGCCAGCTCACCGGCTGGGTCCACAGATACGCAGTATTTT
TRBV5-5	-	16	TRBD1	TRBJ2-3	CASRENRGILGDTQYF	TGTGCCAGCAGGGAGAACAGGGGGATTCTGGGAGATACGCAGTATTTT
TRBV4-1	few	17	-	TRBJ2-1	CASSQGPRGAMRNEQFF	TGCGCCAGCAGCCAAGGCCCACGGGGGGCAATGAGGAATGAGCAGTTCTTC
TRBV4-1	-	18	-	TRBJ2-1	CASSQEHREGSSYNEQFF	TGCGCCAGCAGCCAAGAGCACCGAGAGGGAAGCTCCTACAATGAGCAGTTCTTC
TRBV2	-	15	-	TRBJ1-6	CASSTLTGSNSPLHF	TGTGCCAGCAGCACACTCACAGGGTCTAATTCACCCCTCCACTTT
TRBV19	few	13	-	TRBJ1-5	CASTILGGQPQHF	TGTGCCAGTACAATCTTGGGAGGTCAGCCCCAGCATTTT
TRBV6-5	few	10	-	TRBJ2-5	CASGEETQYF	TGTGCCAGCGGCGAAGAGACCCAGTACTTC
TRBV19	-	16	-	TRBJ2-1	CASSMAGLGSYNEQFF	TGTGCCAGTAGTATGGCAGGTTTAGGCTCCTACAATGAGCAGTTCTTC
TRBV5-4	-	13	-	TRBJ2-7	CASSSRTEVKQYF	TGTGCCAGCAGCTCTCGGACTGAAGTAAAGCAGTACTTC
TRBV7-3	-	12	-	TRBJ2-1	CASSLELGAKFF	TGTGCCAGCAGCTTAGAGTTGGGGGCCAAGTTCTTC
TRBV28	-	10	-	TRBJ2-3	CASSADTQYF	TGTGCCAGCAGCGCAGATACGCAGTATTTT
TRBV29-1	-	12	-	TRBJ2-7	CSVLGGGDEQYF	TGCAGCGTTCTAGGTGGGGGAGACGAGCAGTACTTC
TRBV18	-	13	-	TRBJ2-1	CASSPTGPDEQFF	TGTGCCAGCTCCCCGACAGGTCCGGATGAGCAGTTCTTC
TRBV2	-	11	-	TRBJ1-2	CASGEDYGYTF	TGTGCCTCGGGGGAGGACTATGGCTACACCTTC
TRBV5-6	-	14	-	TRBJ1-2	CASSLRSKGGGYTF	TGTGCCAGCAGCTTACGATCGAAGGGGGGTGGCTACACCTTC
TRBV5-1	-	15	-	TRBJ1-4	CASSLAGQVNEKLFF	TGCGCCAGCAGCTTGGCCGGGCAAGTTAATGAAAAACTGTTTTTT
TRBV7-8	-	18	-	TRBJ1-4	CASSSALFRSKLNEKLFF	TGTGCCAGCAGCTCCGCGCTCTTTCGTTCTAAGCTTAATGAAAAACTGTTTTTT
TRBV27	-	13	-	TRBJ1-6	CASSITVNSPLHF	TGTGCCAGCAGCATAACGGTTAATTCACCCCTCCACTTT
TRBV7-9	-	13	TRBD1	TRBJ1-1	CASSRTGSAEAFF	TGTGCCAGCAGCCGGACAGGGAGCGCTGAAGCTTTCTTT
TRBV5-4	-	16	-	TRBJ2-1	CASSPDGSSSYNEQFF	TGTGCCAGCAGCCCAGATGGCTCCAGCTCCTACAATGAGCAGTTCTTC
TRBV4-2	-	15	-	TRBJ2-5	CASSQGISRGETQYF	TGTGCCAGCAGCCAAGGGATTAGCCGGGGGGAGACCCAGTACTTC
TRBV19	-	16	TRBD2	TRBJ2-1	CASSTVLAGAYNEQFF	TGTGCCAGTAGTACCGTCCTAGCGGGGGCCTACAATGAGCAGTTCTTC
TRBV2	-	15	-	TRBJ1-1	CASSGGVRMNTEAFF	TGTGCCAGCAGTGGGGGGGTAAGAATGAACACTGAAGCTTTCTTT
TRBV3-1/TRBV3-2	-	16	TRBD2	TRBJ2-1	CASSRPRSGGVYEQFF	TGTGCCAGCAGCCGCCCGCGGAGCGGGGGGGTCTATGAGCAGTTCTTC
TRBV9	-	16	TRBD1	TRBJ2-2	CASSARGGQGAGELFF	TGTGCCAGCAGCGCCCGGGGCGGACAGGGGGCCGGGGAGCTGTTTTTT
TRBV7-2	-	19	TRBD2	TRBJ2-5	CASSLEAGLAGGDQETQYF	TGTGCCAGCAGCTTAGAAGCAGGGCTAGCGGGGGGGGACCAAGAGACCCAGTACTTC
TRBV9	-	15	TRBD2	TRBJ2-5	CASSAIAGSQETQYF	TGTGCCAGCAGCGCCATAGCGGGGTCCCAAGAGACCCAGTACTTC
TRBV5-1	-	17	TRBD2	TRBJ2-2	CASSLRLAGSNTGELFF	TGCGCCAGCAGCTTGAGGCTAGCGGGGTCGAACACCGGGGAGCTGTTTTTT
TRBV12-3/TRBV12-4	-	12	-	TRBJ1-6	CASSLRNSPLHF	TGTGCCAGCAGTTTGAGGAATTCACCCCTCCACTTT
TRBV2	-	14	-	TRBJ1-1	CASIKDAWDTEAFF	TGTGCCAGCATAAAGGACGCGTGGGACACTGAAGCTTTCTTT
TRBV5-1	-	16	TRBD1	TRBJ1-2	CASSARQGAVYYGYTF	TGCGCCAGCAGCGCCCGACAGGGGGCGGTTTACTATGGCTACACCTTC